This T cell receptor beta chain was identified during a study of cytomegalovirus exposure and HLA in healthy donors (dated by TCRdb to about 2017). About the investigation overall: According to an earlier analysis of several hundred of the donors, some 180 million T cells yielded roughly 100 million unique TCR beta sequences and about 300 Gb of sequence data. The number of donors typed differed by locus, with 629-630 for A, B, C, DRB1 and DQB1, around 520 for DQA1, 600 to 610 for DPA1, and 400 to 490 for DPB1. To study patterns of TCR occurrence, a later analysis re-analyzed previously published TCR beta repertoires from 650 to 750 donors and added high-resolution HLA genotyping. Alongside the repertoire data, information on donor age, sex, ethnicity and CMV serostatus was compiled. In a later genetic analysis, genome-wide SNP genotypes for about 60% of the 666 donors were used, and that subset was treated as a discovery cohort. HLA typing covered class I and class II loci at four-digit resolution. The study was designed to test whether signatures of past pathogen exposure could be identified by cataloging public T cell receptors. To predict cytomegalovirus infection status, the study brought together high-throughput TCR immunosequencing, statistical association of individual TCRs with disease status, and machine learning. Across roughly 420 genotyped donors of the cohort, an average of approximately 220,000 unique TCR beta nucleotide sequences per donor were sequenced, and roughly 20% of those sequences were non-productive. Because of strong linkage in the cohort, a few DR-DQ haplotypes were treated as single units for association and clustering. Besides the first cohort of under 700 subjects, a separate validation cohort made up of 120 different subjects was used. In the later analysis, no new phenotypic data were used to find candidate immune exposures; instead, reliance was placed on TCR beta sequences and their occurrence across donors. Of the roughly 420 genotyped donors, 81% were placed in the genetic ancestry cluster associated with self-reported Caucasian donors. An early release that covered fewer than 800 HLA-typed donors contained around 300 gigabases of sequencing data and tens of millions of unique TCR sequences. All discovery cohort repertoires had been generated on a single sequencing platform. Using immunosequencing, the study profiled T cell repertoires from around 680 subjects and related those repertoires to cytomegalovirus serostatus. In an earlier analysis of roughly 600 of the donors, high-throughput TCR beta sequencing was used to judge whether each TCR beta V gene segment behaved as functional or pseudogenic. The paper as a whole reports these results and caveats: Sequencing depth was assumed to be roughly uniform across donors in the presence/absence analyses, though that assumption may not hold. In a later analysis, HLA-associated TCR beta chains were found to be more clonally expanded and to have lower generation probabilities than equally common non-associated chains. Most CMV-associated TCR beta chains appeared to be HLA-restricted in a later analysis, and the HLA associations seemed to be driven largely by CMV exposure. A few of the identified cytomegalovirus-associated TCR beta chains were confirmed in vitro to be specific for cytomegalovirus antigens. In a later analysis, TCR association rates were found to vary across HLA loci, with the most associated TCRs seen for DRB1 alleles and the fewest for HLA-C alleles. In an earlier analysis of roughly 560 of the donors, most TCR beta V segments were observed in productive rearrangements about 90% or about 30% of the time, broadly matching IMGT annotations. The study gave a list of some 150 TCR beta chains associated with cytomegalovirus. The cohort was sequenced for TCR beta chains only, and without alpha or paired-chain data the features that could be detected were limited. A later analysis reported that several top co-occurrence clusters appeared linked to parvovirus B19, influenza, CMV and Epstein-Barr virus. When HLA alleles, especially DR and DQ, strongly co-occurred, attributing TCR associations to individual alleles was difficult. An association between a missense DCLRE1C variant and V-gene and J-gene trimming of TCR beta chains was found in a later genetic analysis and replicated in an independent cohort. Most TCR sequences were seen in very few donors, while some public TCRs were found in many individuals. Because HLA typing was unavailable for some donors at each locus, only the typed subset was used in association tests. Cytomegalovirus status was reported to be diagnosed by the classifier with high specificity and sensitivity in both the original and validation cohorts. A cluster of highly shared sequence variants was judged likely to be a technical artifact of the sequencing pipeline. According to the authors, the approach could potentially be generalized to other disease states and immunological phenotypes. Correlated functional status among segregating V segments might be attributable to linkage disequilibrium, but an unknown experimental factor could not be ruled out. The earlier analysis of 587 of the donors excluded some 15 rarely observed V segments, including chromosome 9 orphons, because counts were too low. A further reported finding was that TCR beta sequences accurately predicted the HLA-A and HLA-B alleles for most subjects in the first cohort. Some IMGT-functional V segments, including TRBV6-2 and TRBV6-3, could not be told apart with the 87-base-pair reads, so those segments were excluded. In a later analysis, some 17,000 TCR beta sequences were associated with specific HLA alleles at a false discovery rate of 0.05. CMV serostatus was the only immune exposure information available for the cohort. In a later genetic analysis, fewer N-insertions in productive TCRs were reported among donors in an Asian-associated ancestry cluster than the approximately 710-donor mean.

A word on this clone: No antigen is known for it. No quality values exist for individual bases; no much larger clone is one base distant.

The library was prepared using the immunoSEQ multiplex PCR assay. For the multiplex PCR, a mixture combining 60 forward primers for TCR Vbeta segments and 13 reverse primers for TCR Jbeta segments was used. A multiplex PCR assay on genomic DNA amplified the CDR3 region of rearranged TCR beta genes. The amplified TCR beta libraries were sequenced on the Illumina HiSeq System as 87-base-pair reads. For the original study's pipeline: A later analysis counted tens of millions of unique TCR beta chains across the 650 to 700 repertoires, and some 12 million of these chains were shared by at least two donors. Raw reads were error-corrected and collapsed into unique sequences by a nearest-neighbor algorithm in which closely related sequences were merged to remove PCR and sequencing errors. To assign V, D and J gene segments, CDR3 sequences were aligned to IMGT reference sequences. For a sequence to be retained, at least a six-nucleotide match to both a V gene segment and a J gene segment was required. Rearrangements were called productive when the CDR3 lacked stop codons and stayed in frame with V and J; all others were non-productive. CDR3 was defined by IMGT convention, running from the second conserved V-encoded cysteine to the conserved J-encoded phenylalanine. In an earlier analysis of 500 to 650 of the donors, sequences lacking an unambiguous match to a single V gene segment were excluded. An earlier analysis of about 590 of the donors classified V segments as functional when productive rearrangements were above 56.7% and as segregating when the standard deviation between donors was above 5%. A statistical classification framework was developed to diagnose cytomegalovirus status using the catalog of TCR beta chain sequences. In a later analysis, TCR nucleotide sequences were compared against IMGT/GENE-DB human TR gene sequences so that V and J genes could be assigned. The TCRdist pipeline was used in a later analysis to assign CDR3 sequences and most-parsimonious VDJ recombination scenarios. In a later analysis, each TCR beta chain was defined by its CDR3 amino acid sequence together with its V-gene family, and reads without a unique V-gene family were excluded. In a later analysis, several hundred highly shared, low-generation-probability nucleotide sequences were removed to address suspected cross-contamination and a sequencing artifact. In a later analysis, a clonal expansion index was calculated for each public chain from normalized within-repertoire ranks of inferred template counts. A later analysis computed generation probabilities with a VDJ recombination model fitted to out-of-frame rearrangements, and checked the results against IGoR. In a later analysis, hypergeometric tests were used to score TCR-TCR, TCR-HLA and TCR-CMV co-occurrence, with a repertoire-size bias correction applied to TCR pairs. In a later analysis, false discovery rates were estimated by permuting HLA or CMV assignments 20 times. In a later analysis, co-occurring TCRs were grouped using DBSCAN, and TCRdist sequence similarity was added for clustering within HLA-allele-positive subsets. Repertoires with fewer than 30,000 or more than 120,000 public chains, plus five repertoires with anomalous nucleotide sharing, were excluded from co-occurrence clustering. Here the immuneACCESS table is served through TCRdb, limited to in-frame sequences with V and J called. Missing clones are a known gap in these copies; in checked studies unresolved V genes cover under half, and the rest lacks a known reason. That table is the source of V, J and clone size, and D and trimming were worked out from the DNA. The sample records approximately 150,000 clones, 65% to 70% of which are singletons. In total, the top ten clones hold just under 4.5% of the sample.

The V and J ends are trimmed by 7 bases and 0 bases, leaving 15 bases between them. From the cysteine through the phenylalanine, the CDR3 covers 15 amino acids. Just the 45-base CDR3 DNA is kept, in frame starting at base 1. The germline V gene specifies MNHEY as CDR1 and SVGAGI as CDR2. The cohort consisted of approximately 670 healthy bone marrow donors. At the time of sampling, every cohort member was nominally healthy, though immune exposures that went unrecorded were likely present. The donor was CMV seropositive and belonged to the group of about 290 seropositive cohort members. Every donor gave a peripheral blood sample, and the peripheral blood mononuclear cells from that sample were used for TCR beta sequencing. Genomic DNA was extracted from the blood cell samples with the Qiagen DNeasy Blood Extraction Kit.

The chain is assembled from TRBV6-5 and TRBJ1-1, with an unclear D gene assignment. Specimen: PBMCs. This sequence was found in a woman between 18 and 29 years old in good health and CMV-seropositive. In nucleotide form, the sequence is TGTGCCAGCATCAACTCCGGGGAGATGAACACTGAAGCTTTCTTT. Its protein is CASINSGEMNTEAFF.